What follows are 23 T cell receptor beta chains derived from one specimen sequenced in a study of blood T cells in healthy people across ages. Primed by a sample-barcoded 5' primer and a J-beta primer mix, a second PCR proceeded for 7 to 11 cycles. Each CDR3 protein gets one entry after TCRdb re-called the 5' RACE reads with MiXCR. The sample contains 600,000 or so distinct CDR3 sequences, about 30% of which appear only once. The source material was blood. The receptors originated from a woman aged 80 or older in good health.

A remark on this clonotype: At one end, the junction sequence differs from germline, possibly due to a read error. The V call is TRBV5-1, the J call TRBJ2-1; TRBD2 is a possible D gene (6 bases). CDR1 is SGHRS and CDR2 is YFSETQ in the germline V gene. CDR3 size: 15 residues. CDR3 in DNA: TGCGCCAGCAGCTGGAGACTAGACGCGGGCAATGAGCAGTTCTTT. It encodes CASSWRLDAGNEQFF.

A few counts support this clonotype. The chain is built from TRBV19 and TRBJ1-3; D is unresolved. The CDR3 has 15 residues. The V end was cut by 3 bases, the J end by 6 bases, with 15 bases between. Germline V lookup: CDR1 LNHDA, CDR2 SQIVND (reference sequence). The CDR3 sequence is CASSIAWTLENTIYF. CDR3 DNA sequence: TGTGCCAGTAGTATCGCATGGACGCTGGAAAACACCATATATTTT.

This clonotype was seen just once. V and J are TRBV21-1 and TRBJ2-5. TRBV21-1 is flagged as a pseudogene. The CDR3 totals 16 residues. The CDR3 protein is CASTKTGCVVEETQYF. The CDR3 DNA is TGTGCCAGCACAAAGACAGGGTGTGTTGTAGAAGAGACCCAGTACTTC.

V usage is TRBV2 and J usage is TRBJ1-4; D gene unclear. Germline CDR1 and CDR2: SNHLY and FYNNEI. Trimming removed 6 bases from V and 5 bases from J, with 10 bases in between. The CDR3 is 13 amino acids. The CDR3 spells CASRVRENEKLFF. CDR3 DNA sequence: TGTGCCAGCAGGGTGAGGGAGAATGAAAAACTGTTTTTT.

This clonotype showed up many times. The V and J genes are TRBV20-1 and TRBJ1-2, with 10 positions matching TRBD1. Germline-derived CDR1 and CDR2 are DFQATT and SNEGSKA (reference sequence). Trimming removed 1 base from V and 6 bases from J; junction bases left unmatched: 11. The CDR3 covers 16 residues. In DNA form, the CDR3 reads TGCAGTGCTAGAGGTGGACCCTCGACAGGGGGCGATGGCTACACCTTC. Translation gives CSARGGPSTGGDGYTF.

V gene TRBV14 combines with J gene TRBJ1-1, with a tentative D call TRBD1 (5 bases). The V gene lost 3 bases and the J gene lost 0 bases, with 11 bases spanning the gap. The CDR3 is 15 amino acids. Germline V gene sequence: CDR1 SGHDN, CDR2 FVKESK. CDR3 loop: CASSQNRTLNTEAFF. CDR3 nucleotides: TGTGCCAGCAGCCAGAACAGGACTTTGAACACTGAAGCTTTCTTT.

This clonotype was detected only a few times. This could be a read error, since a much larger clone is one nucleotide away. The CDR3 DNA reads as TGTGCCAGCAGCCCAGCCACGGCTTTTGGCTATGGCTACACCTTC. Protein: CASSPATAFGYGYTF. The rearrangement uses TRBV4-2 and TRBJ1-2; D unresolved. The CDR3 contains 15 residues. Germline lookup yields CDR1 LGHNA and CDR2 YNFKEQ. The ends were cut back, 4 bases at V and 4 bases at J, with 16 bases in the middle.

This clonotype has only a few counts. The chain has TRBV4-3 and TRBJ2-2; 12 bases are shared with TRBD2. The CDR3 is made up of 17 amino acids. Germline V gene sequence: CDR1 LGHNA, CDR2 YSLEER. With V trimmed by 5 bases and J by 0 bases, 4 bases remained unmatched. CDR3 amino acids: CASSSLAGGTNTGELFF. DNA of the CDR3: TGCGCCAGCAGCTCCCTAGCGGGGGGGACGAACACCGGGGAGCTGTTTTTT.

The chain employs TRBV5-1 and TRBJ2-1, with D possibly TRBD2 on 7 matching bases. The J call may be wrong; the DNA end is better matched by TRBJ2-7. The CDR3 extends over 17 amino acids. The germline V gene encodes CDR1 SGHRS and CDR2 YFSETQ. The chain's CDR3 is CASSPGGRSTSYNEQYF. The CDR3 DNA reads as TGCGCCAGCAGCCCCGGGGGGCGGTCTACCTCCTACAATGAGCAGTACTTC.

This clonotype was counted ten times or more. The chain joins TRBV6-6 to TRBJ1-3; 7 bases are shared with TRBD1. CDR3 length equals 14 residues. Germline CDR1 reads MNHNY; CDR2 reads SVGAGI (reference sequence). Unmatched junction bases numbered 2, after V lost 6 bases and J lost 0 bases. CDR3 sequence (DNA): TGTGCCAGCAGCAGACAGGGCTCTGGAAACACCATATATTTT. This gives the protein CASSRQGSGNTIYF.

This clonotype came up many times. V and J are TRBV9 and TRBJ2-7, with D tentatively TRBD1 (6 bases). This CDR3 spans 14 amino acids. Germline-derived CDR1 and CDR2 are SGDLS and YYNGEE. V dropped 6 bases and J dropped 3 bases, with 16 bases sitting between them. The CDR3 DNA reads TGTGCCAGCACCTTAGGGCAGGGGAGCTACGAGCAGTACTTC. It encodes CASTLGQGSYEQYF.

The chain carries TRBV3-1 and TRBJ2-2, with D unresolved. Trimming removed 1 base from V and 0 bases from J, with 6 bases in between. The CDR3 covers 15 residues. In germline, CDR1 is LGHDT, CDR2 YNNKEL (reference sequence). CDR3 amino acids: CASSQGLANTGELFF. The DNA for the CDR3 is TGTGCCAGCAGCCAAGGACTTGCGAACACCGGGGAGCTGTTTTTT.

This clonotype was recorded many times. This rearrangement joins TRBV7-2 to TRBJ1-4; no reliable D call. This CDR3 is built from 11 residues. Germline V gives CDR1 SGHTA, CDR2 FQGNSA. Trimming cost V 4 bases and J 10 bases, with 7 bases left between them. CDR3 nucleotides: TGTGCCAGCAGCTCGTCTAGAAAACTGTTTTTT. Its protein product is CASSSSRKLFF.

A remark on this clonotype: Possible read error: a much larger clone is one base away. This chain connects TRBV7-2 to TRBJ2-1, with a tentative D call TRBD2 (6 bases). The V and J ends lost 8 bases and 13 bases respectively, with 21 bases between them. The CDR3 covers 13 residues. Germline V gene data show CDR1 as SGHTA and CDR2 as FQGNSA. The CDR3 loop reads CASAGGSRETQFF. CDR3 bases: TGTGCCAGCGCCGGGGGTTCTAGGGAGACCCAGTTCTTC.

The V gene is TRBV24-1, the J gene TRBJ2-2; 8 bases fit TRBD2. V lost 4 bases and J lost 3; bases outside the gene matches: 6. The CDR3 length is 16 residues. Germline CDR1 KGHDR, CDR2 SFDVKD. The CDR3 loop reads CATSDSGGRYTGELFF. The CDR3 coding sequence is TGTGCCACCAGTGACAGCGGGGGCCGATACACCGGGGAGCTGTTTTTT.

This clonotype has a count of ten or more. The DNA is left out, because the CDR3 cannot be placed on it with certainty; the CDR3 is given as TCRdb lists it. The chain uses TRBV11-2 and TRBJ2-1; the table's D call TRBD1 went unverified against the DNA. Germline loops: CDR1 SGHAT, CDR2 FQNNGV. Ends included, the CDR3 has 14 residues. CDR3: CASSFRARGNEQFF.

About this clonotype: This could be a read error, since a much larger clone is one nucleotide away. This rearrangement joins TRBV6-2 or TRBV6-3 to TRBJ1-1, with D unclear. CDR3 length equals 14 residues. Germline V gene lookup returns CDR1 MNHEY and CDR2 SVGEGT. V was trimmed by 2 bases and J by 1 base, leaving 8 bases between them. The CDR3 is CASSYGWRNTEAFF. CDR3 nucleotide sequence: TGTGCCAGCAGTTACGGTTGGCGGAACACTGAAGCTTTCTTT.

This clonotype came up many times. This sequence joins TRBV5-1 and TRBJ2-1, with 10 positions matching TRBD1. V dropped 5 bases and J dropped 8; count of bases not matched to a gene: 13. Germline V gene sequence: CDR1 SGHRS, CDR2 YFSETQ. This CDR3 contains 16 residues. CDR3 in amino acids: CASSTPRQGAVDEQFF. The CDR3 bases are TGCGCCAGCAGTACCCCCCGACAGGGGGCGGTGGATGAGCAGTTCTTC.

This chain joins TRBV9 and TRBJ2-7, with TRBD2 as a possible D gene (5 bases). There are 13 residues in the CDR3. CDR1 and CDR2 from the germline V gene are SGDLS and YYNGEE. V was trimmed by 3 bases and J by 2 bases, leaving 9 bases between them. Here the CDR3 reads CASSAGSAYEQYF. The CDR3 DNA is TGTGCCAGCAGCGCGGGGTCAGCCTACGAGCAGTACTTC.

This clonotype came up many times. A much larger clone sits a single nucleotide away, making a read error possible. CDR3 DNA: TGTGCCAGCAGAGGCCGCGGGGTTCGCACAGATACGCAGTATTTT. This codes for CASRGRGVRTDTQYF. This chain links TRBV12-3 or TRBV12-4 with TRBJ2-3, with D maybe TRBD2 (6 bases). The CDR3 length is 15 residues. The V end was cut by 6 bases, the J end by 1 base, with 14 bases between.

The chain carries TRBV3-1 and TRBJ2-1; 8 bases match TRBD2. Germline V gene lookup returns CDR1 LGHDT and CDR2 YNNKEL (reference sequence). There are 12 residues in the CDR3. V trimming: 3 bases; J trimming: 15 bases; junction bases outside the gene matches: 7. CDR3 in amino acids: CASSQTSGTRFF. In nucleotides, the CDR3 is TGTGCCAGCAGCCAGACCTCCGGGACTAGGTTCTTC.

The chain uses TRBV5-1 and TRBJ2-1; D might be TRBD1 (6 bases). CDR3 size: 19 residues. Germline CDR1 and CDR2: SGHRS and YFSETQ. V lost 0 bases and J 0 bases, leaving 19 bases between the germline ends. The chain's CDR3 is CASSLAQGRGGSSYNEQFF. CDR3 in DNA: TGCGCCAGCAGCTTGGCCCAGGGCAGGGGTGGCAGCTCCTACAATGAGCAGTTCTTC.

Only a few counts were recorded for this clonotype. The chain joins TRBV11-3 to TRBJ2-3, with 9 bases fitting TRBD2. Unmatched junction bases numbered 7, after V lost 1 base and J lost 5 bases. This CDR3 comprises 16 residues. Per the germline V gene, CDR1 is SGHNT and CDR2 is YENEEA. The CDR3 DNA is TGTGCCAGCAGCTTAGGGGCGGGGGGGCTTGGAGATACGCAGTATTTT. Its protein is CASSLGAGGLGDTQYF.